This passage covers 12 T cell receptor beta chains from one sample sequenced in a study of cytomegalovirus exposure and HLA in healthy donors. The primer mix had 60 Vbeta and 13 Jbeta primers. TCRdb's copy holds only in-frame clones and misses some; the assay was immunoSEQ multiplex PCR. The sample has roughly 130,000 clones, roughly three quarters seen once. The sequenced sample was PBMCs. The source of these receptors is a man aged 18 to 35 in good health and CMV-seronegative.

The rearrangement joins TRBV5-1 to TRBJ2-5; perhaps TRBD1 as D (8 bases). Per the germline V gene, CDR1 is SGHRS and CDR2 is YFSETQ. The CDR3 runs to 15 residues. Trimming pared 4 bases from V and 4 bases from J, leaving 17 bases between. The CDR3 bases are TGCGCCAGCAGCCAACAGGGGGGGCGAGGAGAGACCCAGTACTTC. Encoded protein: CASSQQGGRGETQYF. The whole variable domain, filled in from reference TRBV5-1 and TRBJ2-5, reads KAGVTQTPRYLIKTRGQQVTLSCSPISGHRSVSWYQQTPGQGLQFLFEYFSETQRNKGNFPGRFSGRQFSNSRSEMNVSTLELGDSALYLCASSQQGGRGETQYFGPGTRLLVL.

The CDR3 nucleotides read TGTGCCAGCAGCGCTGGACAGCGGACCCTCCAAGAGACCCAGTACTTC. Protein sequence: CASSAGQRTLQETQYF. J is TRBJ2-5 and V is TRBV5-8; possibly TRBD1 for D (6 bases). Looked up from germline, CDR1 is SGHTS and CDR2 is YDEGEE. This CDR3 has 16 amino acids. Trimming stripped 4 bases from V and 1 base from J, with 17 bases between.

This chain links TRBV18 with TRBJ1-5, with D possibly being TRBD1 (5 bases). The CDR3 length is 14 residues. Per germline, CDR1 KGHSH and CDR2 LQKENI. The germline V and J ends were trimmed by 2 bases and 4 bases, with 9 bases remaining between them. This chain's CDR3 is CASSPAGGNQPQHF. The CDR3 DNA sequence: TGTGCCAGCTCACCAGCGGGGGGTAATCAGCCCCAGCATTTT. Filled out from reference TRBV18 and TRBJ1-5, the complete variable domain reads NAGVMQNPRHLVRRRGQEARLRCSPMKGHSHVYWYRQLPEEGLKFMVYLQKENIIDESGMPKERFSAEFPKEGPSILRIQQVVRGDSAAYFCASSPAGGNQPQHFGDGTRLSIL.

The gene calls are TRBV11-2 and TRBJ2-3; TRBD1 is a possible D gene (6 bases). Deletions cut 1 base from V and 8 bases from J, with 13 bases between. Germline CDR1 is SGHAT and CDR2 is FQNNGV. The CDR3 is 14 amino acids. The CDR3 here is CASSLGLGGGTQYF. CDR3 bases: TGTGCCAGCAGCTTAGGGTTAGGGGGTGGTACGCAGTATTTT.

The gene calls are TRBV28 and TRBJ1-2; 7 bases agree with TRBD1. The V gene's germline CDR1 is MDHEN and CDR2 SYDVKM. The CDR3 totals 12 residues. V lost 8 bases to trimming and J lost 6 bases; unmatched junction nucleotides: 6. In DNA form, the CDR3 reads TGTGCCAGCGGACCGGGACAGAATGGCTACACCTTC. Its translation: CASGPGQNGYTF.

CDR3 protein: CASSQRVPTSGDTGELFF. The CDR3 region has the DNA TGTGCCAGCAGTCAAAGGGTCCCAACTAGCGGGGACACCGGGGAGCTGTTTTTT. The V gene is TRBV2, the J gene TRBJ2-2, with TRBD2 matching 10 bases. Trimming at V came to 5 bases and at J to 3 bases, leaving 12 bases not matched to a gene. Germline V gene sequence: CDR1 SNHLY, CDR2 FYNNEI. There are 18 residues in the CDR3.

The chain is built from TRBV18 and TRBJ1-2; 7 bases fit TRBD1. CDR1 and CDR2 (germline): KGHSH, LQKENI. CDR3 length: 16 residues. V lost 0 bases, J lost 9 bases, and 13 bases stayed unmatched. This CDR3 reads CASSPPVRGAGQRYTF. CDR3 DNA: TGTGCCAGCTCACCACCCGTCAGGGGGGCAGGCCAGCGCTACACCTTC.

This clone came up a few times. At one end, the junction sequence differs from germline, possibly due to a read error. The V gene is TRBV7-9, the J gene TRBJ2-7; 7 bases align to TRBD2. CDR1 is SEHNR and CDR2 is FQNEAQ in the germline V gene (reference sequence). The CDR3 is 13 amino acids. This CDR3 reads CASRPTSSNEQYF. CDR3 bases: TGTGCCAGCAGACCGACTAGCTCCAACGAGCAGTACTTC.

The chain employs TRBV4-3 and TRBJ1-5; TRBD1 is a possible D gene (5 bases). Deletions cut 0 bases from V and 1 base from J, with 13 bases between. CDR3 size: 17 residues. Germline V gene sequence: CDR1 LGHNA, CDR2 YSLEER. CDR3 loop: CASSQDLGGASNQPQHF. The CDR3 nucleotides are TGCGCCAGCAGCCAAGATTTGGGAGGGGCGAGCAATCAGCCCCAGCATTTT.

This clone was recorded a few times. J is TRBJ2-2 and V is TRBV4-3; D unresolved. Germline V gene lookup returns CDR1 LGHNA and CDR2 YSLEER. This CDR3 has 13 amino acids. With 0 bases removed from V and 7 bases from J, the gap between germline ends came to 6 bases. CDR3 amino acids: CASSQEPSGELFF. The CDR3 nucleotides read TGCGCCAGCAGCCAAGAGCCGAGCGGGGAGCTGTTTTTT.

The chain carries TRBV6-5 and TRBJ2-7; TRBD1 matches at 8 bases. The CDR3 spans 13 residues. Germline CDR1 reads MNHEY; CDR2 reads SVGAGI. The V gene end was trimmed by 2 bases and the J gene end by 6 bases; junction bases not matched to a gene: 3. CDR3 sequence: CASSYPGTGEQYF. CDR3 DNA sequence: TGTGCCAGCAGTTACCCCGGGACAGGCGAGCAGTACTTC.

V gene TRBV7-2 combines with J gene TRBJ2-3; possibly TRBD2 for D (5 bases). V lost 1 base and J lost 1, with 9 bases in between. The CDR3 runs to 15 residues. In germline, CDR1 is SGHTA, CDR2 FQGNSA. CDR3 amino acids: CASSLEASRTDTQYF. In DNA, the CDR3 is TGTGCCAGCAGCTTAGAGGCTAGCCGCACAGATACGCAGTATTTT.